This is a list of T cell receptor beta chains from one sample in a study of blood T cell repertoires in COVID-19. Assay: immunoSEQ multiplex PCR; the TCRdb copy retains only in-frame clones and omits some. This table has tens of thousands of clones, approximately 84% appearing once. Sample: peripheral blood. The receptors stem from a man in his fifties or sixties with active or convalescent COVID-19. Each CDR3 is given with its conserved first and last residue. D genes are given only for firm matches. Rows give clone size only sometimes, using once, few, many, or a class for an expanded clone.

clone_size,j_call,v_call,d_call,cdr3_nt,cdr3_aa
.,TRBJ1-3,TRBV7-6,.,TGTGCCAGCAGCTCCAACCCACAGGCTTCTGGAAACACCATATATTTT,CASSSNPQASGNTIYF
.,TRBJ2-3,TRBV6-6,TRBD1,TGTGCCAGCAGATTTTCGGGACAGACTTACACAGATACGCAGTATTTT,CASRFSGQTYTDTQYF
.,TRBJ1-2,TRBV11-2,.,TGTGCCAGCAGCTTAATGGGGGGAGGTGGCTACACCTTC,CASSLMGGGGYTF
.,TRBJ2-7,TRBV7-8,TRBD1,TGTGCCAGCAGCTTGGGGACAGTCGGCTACGAGCAGTACTTC,CASSLGTVGYEQYF
.,TRBJ2-4,TRBV25-1,TRBD2,TGTGCCAGCAGTGAATGGGCGGGGGGCTTAGCCAAAAACATTCAGTACTTC,CASSEWAGGLAKNIQYF
.,TRBJ2-1,TRBV7-8,TRBD2,TGTGCCAGCAGCCCTCATCACGGGAATGGGGGGGCCTACAATGAGCAGTTCTTC,CASSPHHGNGGAYNEQFF
.,TRBJ2-7,TRBV6-7,.,TGTGCCAGCACCGACCTTAATCGGGGGGCTTGGGAGCAGTACTTC,CASTDLNRGAWEQYF
.,TRBJ1-6,TRBV7-2,.,TGTGCCAGCACAGGGCACAGCTCCTATAATTCACCCCTCCACTTT,CASTGHSSYNSPLHF
.,TRBJ1-5,TRBV6-5,TRBD1,TGTGCCAGCAGTTATTCCACCCTACAGGGGAATCAGCCCCAGCATTTT,CASSYSTLQGNQPQHF
.,TRBJ2-1,TRBV9,.,TGTGCCAGCAGCGCCAGGGTGAGCTCCTACAATGAGCAGTTCTTC,CASSARVSSYNEQFF
.,TRBJ1-5,TRBV3-1/TRBV3-2,.,TGTGCCAGCAGCCATGGGCAGGACAATCAGCCCCAGCATTTT,CASSHGQDNQPQHF
.,TRBJ2-2,TRBV3-1/TRBV3-2,.,TGTGCCAGCAGCACAACAGGCGACACCGGGGAGCTGTTTTTT,CASSTTGDTGELFF
.,TRBJ2-7,TRBV7-9,TRBD2,TGTGCCAGCCTAGGCGGCGGGGGCTCCTACGAGCAGTACTTC,CASLGGGGSYEQYF
.,TRBJ1-4,TRBV3-1/TRBV3-2,.,TGTGCCAGCAGCCAAGAAGGTTCGGGATTAACTAATGAAAAACTGTTTTTT,CASSQEGSGLTNEKLFF
.,TRBJ2-7,TRBV5-1,.,TGCGCCAGCAGCTTGACAGGGAATTCCTACGAGCAGTACTTC,CASSLTGNSYEQYF
.,TRBJ1-2,TRBV6-5,.,TGTGCCAGCAGTTACTCAGGGACAACCTATGGCTACACCTTC,CASSYSGTTYGYTF
few,TRBJ2-3,TRBV7-2,.,TGTGCCAGCAGCTTACTGGCGGGTGGCACAGATACGCAGTATTTT,CASSLLAGGTDTQYF
few,TRBJ2-5,TRBV15,.,TGTGCCACCAGCAGAGAGGCTACTAGGGAGGAGACCCAGTACTTC,CATSREATREETQYF
.,TRBJ2-1,TRBV7-8,.,TGTGCCAGCAGCTCGGACAGTTCCTACAATGAGCAGTTCTTC,CASSSDSSYNEQFF
.,TRBJ1-5,TRBV6-2/TRBV6-3,.,TGTGCCAGCAGTTACTACGGGAATCAGCCCCAGCATTTT,CASSYYGNQPQHF
.,TRBJ1-3,TRBV19,TRBD1,TGTGCCAGTAGTGACACACAGGGGTTCTCTGGAAACACCATATATTTT,CASSDTQGFSGNTIYF
.,TRBJ1-5,TRBV6-6,.,TGTGCCAGCAGTCCGGACCCTGGAGGATATAGCAATCAGCCCCAGCATTTT,CASSPDPGGYSNQPQHF
.,TRBJ2-3,TRBV9,.,TGTGCCAGCAGCCTCAGAGGGGGAGCTGGAGATACGCAGTATTTT,CASSLRGGAGDTQYF
.,TRBJ1-2,TRBV9,TRBD1,TGTGCCAGCAGCGATCTGACAGGGGGAGACGGTGGCTACACCTTC,CASSDLTGGDGGYTF
.,TRBJ2-3,TRBV3-1/TRBV3-2,TRBD2,TGTGCCAGCAGCCATTGGGCGGGGGGGCAACTCGGCACAGATACGCAGTATTTT,CASSHWAGGQLGTDTQYF
.,TRBJ2-7,TRBV7-9,TRBD2,TGTGCCAGTAGCTTTGGTAGCGGGGCCTACGAGCAGTACTTC,CASSFGSGAYEQYF
.,TRBJ1-1,TRBV2,.,TGTGCCACCAGCCAGGGGAACACTGAAGCTTTCTTT,CATSQGNTEAFF
.,TRBJ1-2,TRBV25-1,TRBD1,TGTGCCAGCAGTACCCCCCCGGGACAGGGGGTTGGCTATGGCTACACCTTC,CASSTPPGQGVGYGYTF
.,TRBJ1-1,TRBV23-1,.,TGCGCCAGCAGTCAACGGTTCACCCCCTCCGGGTCCACTGAAGCTTTCTTT,CASSQRFTPSGSTEAFF
.,TRBJ1-5,TRBV2,.,TGTGCCAGCGACCCCAGGGCCAGGGGCAATCAGCCCCAGCATTTT,CASDPRARGNQPQHF
.,TRBJ1-3,TRBV9,TRBD1,TGTGCCAGCAGGGGGACAGGGAACACCATATATTTT,CASRGTGNTIYF
.,TRBJ1-1,TRBV5-6,.,TGTGCCAGCAGTTTTTACGGACAGATGAACACTGAAGCTTTCTTT,CASSFYGQMNTEAFF
.,TRBJ2-3,TRBV7-2,TRBD2,TGTGCCAGCAGCTTTACTAGCGGGGGCCGCACAGATACGCAGTATTTT,CASSFTSGGRTDTQYF
.,TRBJ1-2,TRBV12-5,.,TGTGCTAGTGGCCCCTTCGGGGGGGCTGAACATGGCTACACCTTC,CASGPFGGAEHGYTF
.,TRBJ2-5,TRBV19,TRBD1,TGTGCCAGTAGTATAGATAGGGGGCGCAGGCCAGAGACCCAGTACTTC,CASSIDRGRRPETQYF